The sequence of this T cell receptor (beta chain) was determined in a study of cytomegalovirus exposure and HLA in healthy donors. Turning to the study itself: A data release that came early held some 79 million unique TCRs from HLA-typed donors.

Primers for the PCR totalled 60 Vbeta and 13 Jbeta. The table came from immunoSEQ multiplex PCR; TCRdb's copy has only in-frame clones and leaves some out. The data show some 150,000 clones, roughly 70% seen once. Germline V gene data show CDR1 as SGHNT and CDR2 as YENEEA. The CDR3 contains 17 residues. V gave up 6 bases and J gave up 0 bases; unmatched junction bases: 9. The origin of this receptor is a woman in her twenties or thirties in good health and CMV-seronegative. Material: PBMCs. This chain connects TRBV11-3 to TRBJ1-5; TRBD1 aligns across 9 bases. Here the CDR3 DNA reads TGTGCCAGCAGGAGGACAGGGGCGATCTATAGCAATCAGCCCCAGCATTTT. Protein sequence: CASRRTGAIYSNQPQHF.